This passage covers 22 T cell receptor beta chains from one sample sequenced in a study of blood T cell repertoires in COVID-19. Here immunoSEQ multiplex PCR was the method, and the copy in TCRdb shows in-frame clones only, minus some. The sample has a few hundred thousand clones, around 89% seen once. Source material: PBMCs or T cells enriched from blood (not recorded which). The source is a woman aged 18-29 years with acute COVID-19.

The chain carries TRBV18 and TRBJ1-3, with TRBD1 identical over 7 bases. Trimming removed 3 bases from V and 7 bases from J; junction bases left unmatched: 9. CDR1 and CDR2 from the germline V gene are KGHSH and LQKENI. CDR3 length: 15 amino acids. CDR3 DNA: TGTGCCAGCTCACCTCGCAGGGGGTCAGTGAACACCATATATTTT. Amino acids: CASSPRRGSVNTIYF.

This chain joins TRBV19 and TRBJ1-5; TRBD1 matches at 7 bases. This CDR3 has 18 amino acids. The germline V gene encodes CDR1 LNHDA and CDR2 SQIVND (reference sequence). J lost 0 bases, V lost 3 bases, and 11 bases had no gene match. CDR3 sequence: CASSIRTGGSFSNQPQHF. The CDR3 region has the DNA TGTGCCAGTAGTATTAGGACAGGTGGGTCATTTAGCAATCAGCCCCAGCATTTT.

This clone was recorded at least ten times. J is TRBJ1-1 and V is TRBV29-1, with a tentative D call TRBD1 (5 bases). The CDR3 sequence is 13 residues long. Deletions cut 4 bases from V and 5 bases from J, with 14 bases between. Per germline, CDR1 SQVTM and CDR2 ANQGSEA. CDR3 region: CSVARMGGTEAFF. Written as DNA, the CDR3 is TGCAGCGTTGCTCGTATGGGGGGGACTGAAGCTTTCTTT.

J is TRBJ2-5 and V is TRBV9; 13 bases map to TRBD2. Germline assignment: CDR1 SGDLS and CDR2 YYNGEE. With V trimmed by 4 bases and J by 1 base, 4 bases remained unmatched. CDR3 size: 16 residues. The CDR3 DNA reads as TGTGCCAGCAGCCAAACTAGCGGGAGGGGCCAAGAGACCCAGTACTTC. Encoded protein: CASSQTSGRGQETQYF.

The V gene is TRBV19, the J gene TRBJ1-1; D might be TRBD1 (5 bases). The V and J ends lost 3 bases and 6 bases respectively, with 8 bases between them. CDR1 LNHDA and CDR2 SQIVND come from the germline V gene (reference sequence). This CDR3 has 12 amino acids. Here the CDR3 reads CASSMGQPEAFF. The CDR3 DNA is TGTGCCAGTAGTATGGGGCAGCCTGAAGCTTTCTTT.

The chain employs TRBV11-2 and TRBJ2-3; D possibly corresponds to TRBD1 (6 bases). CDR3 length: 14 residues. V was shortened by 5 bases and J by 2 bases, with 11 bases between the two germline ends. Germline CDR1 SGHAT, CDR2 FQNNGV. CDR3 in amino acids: CASSRWDITDTQYF. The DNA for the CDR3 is TGTGCCAGCAGCCGATGGGACATCACAGATACGCAGTATTTT.

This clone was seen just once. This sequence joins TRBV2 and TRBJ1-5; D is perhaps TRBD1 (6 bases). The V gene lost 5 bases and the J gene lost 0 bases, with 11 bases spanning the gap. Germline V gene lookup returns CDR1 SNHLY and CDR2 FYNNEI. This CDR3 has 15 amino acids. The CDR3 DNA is TGTGCCAGCAGTCTTTGGGGGCATAGCAATCAGCCCCAGCATTTT. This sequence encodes CASSLWGHSNQPQHF.

The DNA of the CDR3 is TGTGCCAGTAGTATAGATCTGAGTGGGACAGGGAGCCTCCCGATAACTGGGGCCAACGTCCTGACTTTC. The encoded protein is CASSIDLSGTGSLPITGANVLTF. The V and J genes are TRBV19 and TRBJ2-6, with 9 positions matching TRBD1. Germline V CDR1 and CDR2: LNHDA, SQIVND (reference sequence). With V trimmed by 0 bases and J by 2 bases, 20 bases remained unmatched. This CDR3 region has 23 residues.

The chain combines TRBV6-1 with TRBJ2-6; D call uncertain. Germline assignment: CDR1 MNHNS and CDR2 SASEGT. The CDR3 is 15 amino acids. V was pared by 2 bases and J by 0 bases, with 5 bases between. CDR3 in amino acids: CASSESSSGANVLTF. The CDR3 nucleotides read TGTGCCAGCAGTGAATCTAGCTCTGGGGCCAACGTCCTGACTTTC.

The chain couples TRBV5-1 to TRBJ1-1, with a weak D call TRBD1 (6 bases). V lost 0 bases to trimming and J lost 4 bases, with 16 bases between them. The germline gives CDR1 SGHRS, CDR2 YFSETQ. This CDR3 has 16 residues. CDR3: CASSLAGGGLGTEAFF. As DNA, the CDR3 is TGCGCCAGCAGCTTGGCTGGGGGCGGTTTAGGCACTGAAGCTTTCTTT.

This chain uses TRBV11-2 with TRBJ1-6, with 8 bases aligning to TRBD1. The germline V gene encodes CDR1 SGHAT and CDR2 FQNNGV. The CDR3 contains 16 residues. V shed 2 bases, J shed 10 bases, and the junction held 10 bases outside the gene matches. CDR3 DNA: TGTGCCAGCAGCTTAATCGGAGACAGGGGCGGATCACCCCTCCACTTT. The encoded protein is CASSLIGDRGGSPLHF. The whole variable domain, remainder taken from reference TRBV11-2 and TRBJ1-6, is EAGVAQSPRYKIIEKRQSVAFWCNPISGHATLYWYQQILGQGPKLLIQFQNNGVVDDSQLPKDRFSAERLKGVDSTLKIQPAKLEDSAVYLCASSLIGDRGGSPLHFGNGTRLTVT.

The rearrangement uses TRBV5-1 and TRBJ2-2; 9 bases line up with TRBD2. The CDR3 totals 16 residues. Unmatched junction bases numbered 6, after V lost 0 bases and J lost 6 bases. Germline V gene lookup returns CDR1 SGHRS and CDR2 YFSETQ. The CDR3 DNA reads TGCGCCAGCAGCTTGGGAGTAGCGGGGGAGGCCGGGGAGCTGTTTTTT. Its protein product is CASSLGVAGEAGELFF.

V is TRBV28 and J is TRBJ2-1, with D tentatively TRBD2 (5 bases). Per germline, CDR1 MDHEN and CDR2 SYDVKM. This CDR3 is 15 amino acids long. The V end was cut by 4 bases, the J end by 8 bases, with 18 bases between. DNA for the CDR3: TGTGCCAGCAGTTCCCCGAGGGCCCTACGCGATGAGCAGTTCTTC. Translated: CASSSPRALRDEQFF.

The DNA of the CDR3 is TGTGCCAGTAGTGCCCAGCGACAAGAGACCCAGTACTTC. Protein sequence: CASSAQRQETQYF. The chain uses TRBV19 and TRBJ2-5; no clear D gene. Germline assignment: CDR1 LNHDA and CDR2 SQIVND (reference sequence). The V end lost 5 bases, the J end lost 2 bases, and 9 bases lay between the germline ends. This CDR3 comprises 13 residues.

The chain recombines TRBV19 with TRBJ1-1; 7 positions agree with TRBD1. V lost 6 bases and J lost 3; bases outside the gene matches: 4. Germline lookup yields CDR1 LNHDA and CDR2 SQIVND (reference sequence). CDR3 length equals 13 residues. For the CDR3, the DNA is TGTGCCAGTAGAAACAGGGGTTACACTGAAGCTTTCTTT. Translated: CASRNRGYTEAFF.

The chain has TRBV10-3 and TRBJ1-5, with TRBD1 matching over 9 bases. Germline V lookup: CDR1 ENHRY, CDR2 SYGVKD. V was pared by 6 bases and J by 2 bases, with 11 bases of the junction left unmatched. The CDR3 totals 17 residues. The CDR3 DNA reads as TGTGCCATCAGCACTGGACAGGGGAGTGTCGGCAATCAGCCCCAGCATTTT. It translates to CAISTGQGSVGNQPQHF.

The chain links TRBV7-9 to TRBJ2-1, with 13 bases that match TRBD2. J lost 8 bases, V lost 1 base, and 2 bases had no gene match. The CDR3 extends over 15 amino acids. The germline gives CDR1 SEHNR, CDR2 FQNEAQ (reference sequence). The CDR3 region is CASSLGLAGGDEQFF. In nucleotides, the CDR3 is TGTGCCAGCAGCTTAGGACTAGCGGGAGGCGATGAGCAGTTCTTC.

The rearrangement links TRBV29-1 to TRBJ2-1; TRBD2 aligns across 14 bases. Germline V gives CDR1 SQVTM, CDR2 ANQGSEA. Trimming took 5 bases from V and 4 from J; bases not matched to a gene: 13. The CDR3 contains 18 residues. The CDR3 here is CSVTGLAGGDRPYNEQFF. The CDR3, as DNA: TGCAGCGTTACCGGACTAGCGGGAGGCGATCGGCCTTACAATGAGCAGTTCTTC.

The CDR3 nucleotides read TGTGCCAGCAAGGGGATCGGGGAGCTGTTTTTT. As protein: CASKGIGELFF. This sequence joins TRBV6-5 and TRBJ2-2; D may be TRBD1 (5 bases). V lost 7 bases and J lost 7, with 7 bases in between. The CDR3 has 11 residues. Germline CDR1 is MNHEY and CDR2 is SVGAGI.

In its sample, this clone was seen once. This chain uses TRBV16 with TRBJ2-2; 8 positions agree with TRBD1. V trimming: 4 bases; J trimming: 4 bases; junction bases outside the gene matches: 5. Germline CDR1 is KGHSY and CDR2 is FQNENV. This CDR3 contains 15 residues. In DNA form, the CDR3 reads TGTGCCAGCAGCCGCCAGGACAGGGCCACCGGGGAGCTGTTTTTT. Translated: CASSRQDRATGELFF.

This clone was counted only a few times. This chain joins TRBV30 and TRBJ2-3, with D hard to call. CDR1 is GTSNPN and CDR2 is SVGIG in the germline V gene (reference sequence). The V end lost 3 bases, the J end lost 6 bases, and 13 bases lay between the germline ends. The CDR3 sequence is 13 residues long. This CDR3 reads CAWSFRVRDTQYF. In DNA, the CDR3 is TGTGCCTGGAGCTTTCGGGTTAGGGATACGCAGTATTTT.

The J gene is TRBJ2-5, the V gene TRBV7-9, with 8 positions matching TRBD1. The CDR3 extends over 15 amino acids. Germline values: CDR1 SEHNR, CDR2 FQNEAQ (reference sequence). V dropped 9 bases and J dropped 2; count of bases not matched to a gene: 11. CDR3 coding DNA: TGTGCCAGTCATTCCCCAGGGGGCGGGCAAGAGACCCAGTACTTC. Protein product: CASHSPGGGQETQYF.